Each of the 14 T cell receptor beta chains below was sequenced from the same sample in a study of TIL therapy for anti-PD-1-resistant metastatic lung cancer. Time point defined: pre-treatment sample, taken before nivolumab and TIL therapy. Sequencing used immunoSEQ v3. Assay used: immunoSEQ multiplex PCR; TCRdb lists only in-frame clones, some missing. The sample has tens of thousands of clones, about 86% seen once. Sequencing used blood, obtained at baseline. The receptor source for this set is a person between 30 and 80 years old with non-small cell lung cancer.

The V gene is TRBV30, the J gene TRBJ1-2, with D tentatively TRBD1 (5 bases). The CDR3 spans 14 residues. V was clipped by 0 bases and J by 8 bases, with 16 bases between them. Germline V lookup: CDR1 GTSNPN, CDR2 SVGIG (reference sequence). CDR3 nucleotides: TGTGCCTGGAGTGTACCCGGGGCTTTGGGCGGCTACACCTTC. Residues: CAWSVPGALGGYTF.

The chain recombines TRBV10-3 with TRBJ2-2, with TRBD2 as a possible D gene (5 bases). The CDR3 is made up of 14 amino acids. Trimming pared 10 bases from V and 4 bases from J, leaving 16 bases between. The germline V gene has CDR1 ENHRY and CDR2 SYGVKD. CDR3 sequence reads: CATEEGLGTGELFF. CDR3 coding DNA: TGTGCCACTGAAGAGGGTCTGGGCACCGGGGAGCTGTTTTTT.

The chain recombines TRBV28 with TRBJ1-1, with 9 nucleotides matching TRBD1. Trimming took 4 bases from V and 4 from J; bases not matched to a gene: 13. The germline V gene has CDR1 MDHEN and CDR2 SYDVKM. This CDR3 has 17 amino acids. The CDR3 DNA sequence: TGTGCCAGCAGTTCAATAACCGCATCGACAGGGGGCACTGAAGCTTTCTTT. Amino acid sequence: CASSSITASTGGTEAFF.

The CDR3 bases are TGTGCCACCAGTGATGGACAGGGGGCCCAAGAGACCCAGTACTTC. Translating it yields CATSDGQGAQETQYF. The chain couples TRBV24-1 to TRBJ2-5, with TRBD1 identical over 11 bases. V was pared by 3 bases and J by 1 base, with 0 bases of the junction left unmatched. The CDR3 runs to 15 residues. Germline V gene sequence: CDR1 KGHDR, CDR2 SFDVKD.

The CDR3 is CASPSAEQYF. The CDR3 nucleotides are TGTGCCAGCCCGAGCGCCGAGCAGTACTTC. The chain combines TRBV7-2 with TRBJ2-7; D is unclear. The CDR3 runs 10 residues. From germline, CDR1 is SGHTA and CDR2 FQGNSA. The V and J ends lost 8 bases and 6 bases respectively, with 8 bases between them. The complete variable domain, with remaining parts taken from reference TRBV7-2 and TRBJ2-7, reads GAGVSQSPSNKVTEKGKDVELRCDPISGHTALYWYRQSLGQGLEFLIYFQGNSAPDKSGLPSDRFSAERTGGSVSTLTIQRTQQEDSAVYLCASPSAEQYFGPGTRLTVT.

The CDR3 loop reads CASSLRLDTEKLFF. Here the CDR3 DNA reads TGTGCCAGCAGCCTCCGACTGGATACTGAAAAACTGTTTTTT. The genes are TRBV7-9 and TRBJ1-4; D is undetermined. V lost 5 bases to trimming and J lost 7 bases, with 14 bases between them. CDR1 is SEHNR, CDR2 FQNEAQ, per germline (reference sequence). This CDR3 is built from 14 residues.

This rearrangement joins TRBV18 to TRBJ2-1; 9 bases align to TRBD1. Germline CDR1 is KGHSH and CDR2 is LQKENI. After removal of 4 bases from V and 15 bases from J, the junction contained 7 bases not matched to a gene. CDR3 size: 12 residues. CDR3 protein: CASSRPDRGRFF. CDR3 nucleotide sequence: TGTGCCAGCTCACGACCGGACAGGGGTAGGTTCTTC.

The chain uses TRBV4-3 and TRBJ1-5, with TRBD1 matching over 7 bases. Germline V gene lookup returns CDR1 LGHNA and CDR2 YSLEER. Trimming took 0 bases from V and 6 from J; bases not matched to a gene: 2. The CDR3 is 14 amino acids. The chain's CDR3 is CASSQDRGGQPQHF. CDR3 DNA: TGCGCCAGCAGCCAAGACAGGGGGGGTCAGCCCCAGCATTTT.

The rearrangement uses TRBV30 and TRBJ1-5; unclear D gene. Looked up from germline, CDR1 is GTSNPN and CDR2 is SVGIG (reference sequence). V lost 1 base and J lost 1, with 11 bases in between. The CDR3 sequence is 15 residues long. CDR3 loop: CAWSESWVSNQPQHF. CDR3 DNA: TGTGCCTGGAGTGAGTCCTGGGTGAGCAATCAGCCCCAGCATTTT. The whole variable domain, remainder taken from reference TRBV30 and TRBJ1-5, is SQTIHQWPATLVQPVGSPLSLECTVEGTSNPNLYWYRQAAGRGLQLLFYSVGIGQISSEVPQNLSASRPQDRQFILSSKKLLLSDSGFYLCAWSESWVSNQPQHFGDGTRLSIL.

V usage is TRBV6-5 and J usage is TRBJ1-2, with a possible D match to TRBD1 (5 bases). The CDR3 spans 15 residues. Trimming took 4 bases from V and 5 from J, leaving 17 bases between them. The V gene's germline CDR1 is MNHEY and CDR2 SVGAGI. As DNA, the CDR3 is TGTGCCAGCAGTTCCTCAGGGTTGGGGAAGTATGGCTACACCTTC. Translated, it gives CASSSSGLGKYGYTF.

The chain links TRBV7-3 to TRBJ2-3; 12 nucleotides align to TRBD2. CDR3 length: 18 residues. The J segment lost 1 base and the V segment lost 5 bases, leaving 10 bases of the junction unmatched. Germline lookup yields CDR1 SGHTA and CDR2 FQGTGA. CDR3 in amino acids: CASSAGLAGLLGTDTQYF. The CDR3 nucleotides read TGTGCCAGCAGCGCCGGACTAGCGGGACTGTTAGGCACAGATACGCAGTATTTT.

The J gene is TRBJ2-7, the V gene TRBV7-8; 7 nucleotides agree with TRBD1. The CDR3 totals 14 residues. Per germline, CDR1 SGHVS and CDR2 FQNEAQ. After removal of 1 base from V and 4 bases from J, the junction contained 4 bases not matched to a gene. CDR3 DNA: TGTGCCAGCAGCTTAGTGGTCAGGGGGTACGAGCAGTACTTC. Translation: CASSLVVRGYEQYF.

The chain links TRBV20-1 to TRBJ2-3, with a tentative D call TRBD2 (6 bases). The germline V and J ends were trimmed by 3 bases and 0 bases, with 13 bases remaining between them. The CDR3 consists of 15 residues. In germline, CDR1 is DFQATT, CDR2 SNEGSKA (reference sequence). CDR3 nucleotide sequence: TGCAGTGCTAGTAGGAGGGGCTATAGCACAGATACGCAGTATTTT. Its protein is CSASRRGYSTDTQYF.

In nucleotides, the CDR3 is TGTGCCAGCAGTTCCCTGGGGGTGGGGGGTGTAAAGCAGTTCTTC. Residues: CASSSLGVGGVKQFF. V usage is TRBV27 and J usage is TRBJ2-1; maybe TRBD2 (6 bases). The V gene's germline CDR1 is MNHEY and CDR2 SMNVEV (reference sequence). The CDR3 loop spans 15 amino acids. V lost 4 bases, J lost 11 bases, and 21 bases lay in between.